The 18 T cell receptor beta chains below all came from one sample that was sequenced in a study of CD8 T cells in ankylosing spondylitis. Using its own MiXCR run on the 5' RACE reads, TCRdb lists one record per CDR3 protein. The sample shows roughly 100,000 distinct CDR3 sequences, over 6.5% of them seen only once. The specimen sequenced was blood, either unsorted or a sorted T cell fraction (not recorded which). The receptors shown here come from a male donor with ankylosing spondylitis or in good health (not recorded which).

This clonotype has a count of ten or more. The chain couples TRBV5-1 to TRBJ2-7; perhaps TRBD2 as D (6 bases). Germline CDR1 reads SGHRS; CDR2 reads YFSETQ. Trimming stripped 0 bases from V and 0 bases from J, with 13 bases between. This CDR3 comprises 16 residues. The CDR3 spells CASSLALATSSYEQYF. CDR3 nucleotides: TGCGCCAGCAGCTTGGCGCTAGCGACCAGCTCCTACGAGCAGTACTTC.

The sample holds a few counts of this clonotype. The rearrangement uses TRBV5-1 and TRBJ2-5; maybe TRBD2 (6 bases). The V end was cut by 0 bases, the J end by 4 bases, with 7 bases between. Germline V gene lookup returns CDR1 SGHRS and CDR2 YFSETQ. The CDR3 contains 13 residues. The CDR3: CASSLAGRETQYF. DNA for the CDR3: TGCGCCAGCAGCTTGGCCGGGAGAGAGACCCAGTACTTC.

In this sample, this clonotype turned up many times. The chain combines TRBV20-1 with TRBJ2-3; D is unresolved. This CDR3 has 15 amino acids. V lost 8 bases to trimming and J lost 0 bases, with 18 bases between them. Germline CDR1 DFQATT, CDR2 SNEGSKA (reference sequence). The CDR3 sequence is CSTTLLARSTDTQYF. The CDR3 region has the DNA TGCAGTACTACCCTGTTGGCCCGTAGCACAGATACGCAGTATTTT.

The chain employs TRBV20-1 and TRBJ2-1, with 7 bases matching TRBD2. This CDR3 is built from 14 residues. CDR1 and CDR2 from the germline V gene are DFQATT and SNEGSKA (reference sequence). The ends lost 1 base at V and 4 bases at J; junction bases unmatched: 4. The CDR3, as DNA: TGCAGTGCTAGAGCGGAGCGGGGATACAATGAGCAGTTCTTC. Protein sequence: CSARAERGYNEQFF.

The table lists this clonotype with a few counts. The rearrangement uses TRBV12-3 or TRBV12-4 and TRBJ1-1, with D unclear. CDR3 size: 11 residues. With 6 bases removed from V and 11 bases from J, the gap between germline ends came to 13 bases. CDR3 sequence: CASRDAVSAFF. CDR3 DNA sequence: TGTGCCAGCAGGGACGCTGTGAGTGCTTTCTTT.

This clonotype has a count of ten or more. The CDR3 spells CASSRAGGLRNEQFF. The CDR3 nucleotides read TGTGCCAGCAGCCGTGCGGGGGGGCTTCGAAATGAGCAGTTCTTC. The chain couples TRBV28 to TRBJ2-1; 9 bases map to TRBD2. The trim removed 6 bases at V and 7 bases at J, leaving 10 bases unmatched. From germline, CDR1 is MDHEN and CDR2 SYDVKM. The CDR3 spans 15 residues. The full variable domain, its missing parts supplied by reference TRBV28 and TRBJ2-1, is DVKVTQSSRYLVKRTGEKVFLECVQDMDHENMFWYRQDPGLGLRLIYFSYDVKMKEKGDIPEGYSVSREKKERFSLILESASTNQTSMYLCASSRAGGLRNEQFFGPGTRLTVL.

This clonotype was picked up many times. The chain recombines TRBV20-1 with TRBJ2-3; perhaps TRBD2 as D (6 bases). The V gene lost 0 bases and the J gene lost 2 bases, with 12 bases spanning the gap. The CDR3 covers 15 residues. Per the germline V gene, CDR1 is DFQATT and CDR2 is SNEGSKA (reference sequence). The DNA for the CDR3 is TGCAGTGCTAGAGATGGAGGCGGGGTCACAGATACGCAGTATTTT. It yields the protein CSARDGGGVTDTQYF.

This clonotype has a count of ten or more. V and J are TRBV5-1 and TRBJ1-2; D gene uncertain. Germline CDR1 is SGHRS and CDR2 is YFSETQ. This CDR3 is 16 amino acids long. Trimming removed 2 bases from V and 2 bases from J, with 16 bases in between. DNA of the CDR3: TGCGCCAGCAGCTTCTCCCCAAGGACCGTCAACTATGGCTACACCTTC. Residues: CASSFSPRTVNYGYTF.

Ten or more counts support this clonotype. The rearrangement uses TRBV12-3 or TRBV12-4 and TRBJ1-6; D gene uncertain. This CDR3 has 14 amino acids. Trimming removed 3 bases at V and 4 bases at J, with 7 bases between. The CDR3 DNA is TGTGCCAGCAGTTTCGGAGCTTATAATTCACCCCTCCACTTT. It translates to CASSFGAYNSPLHF.

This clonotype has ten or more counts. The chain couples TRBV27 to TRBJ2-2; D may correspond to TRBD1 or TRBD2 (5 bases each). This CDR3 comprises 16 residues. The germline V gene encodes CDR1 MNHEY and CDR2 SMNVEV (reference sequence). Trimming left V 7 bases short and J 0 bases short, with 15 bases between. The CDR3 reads CASTPGTSANTGELFF. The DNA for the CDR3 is TGTGCCAGCACTCCCGGGACCAGCGCGAACACCGGGGAGCTGTTTTTT.

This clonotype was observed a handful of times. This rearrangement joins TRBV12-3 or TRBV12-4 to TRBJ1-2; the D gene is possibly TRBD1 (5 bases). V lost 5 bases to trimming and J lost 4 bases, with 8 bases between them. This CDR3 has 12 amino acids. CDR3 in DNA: TGTGCCAGCAGTCTCAGGGCCTATGGCTACACCTTC. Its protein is CASSLRAYGYTF.

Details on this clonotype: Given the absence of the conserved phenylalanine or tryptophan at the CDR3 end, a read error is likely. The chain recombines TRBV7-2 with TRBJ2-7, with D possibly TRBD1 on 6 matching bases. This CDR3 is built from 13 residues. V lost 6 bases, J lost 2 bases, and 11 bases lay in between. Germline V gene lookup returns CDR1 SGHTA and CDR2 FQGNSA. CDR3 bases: TGTGCCAGCAGAAAGGGGGTAACCTACGAGCAGTACCTC. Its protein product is CASRKGVTYEQYL.

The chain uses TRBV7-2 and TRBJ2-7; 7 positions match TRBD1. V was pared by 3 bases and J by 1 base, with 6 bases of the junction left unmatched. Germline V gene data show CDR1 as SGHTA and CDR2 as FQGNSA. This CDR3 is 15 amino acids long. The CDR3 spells CASSFLGTASYEQYF. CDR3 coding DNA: TGTGCCAGCAGCTTCTTAGGGACAGCTTCCTACGAGCAGTACTTC.

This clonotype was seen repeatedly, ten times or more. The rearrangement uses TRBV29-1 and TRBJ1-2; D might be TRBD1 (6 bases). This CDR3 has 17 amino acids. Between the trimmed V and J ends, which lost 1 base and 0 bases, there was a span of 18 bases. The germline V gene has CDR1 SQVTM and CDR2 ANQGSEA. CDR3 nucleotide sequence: TGCAGCGTTGAAGGGGGGGCAGCCAGAGGTTCTAACTATGGCTACACCTTC. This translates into CSVEGGAARGSNYGYTF.

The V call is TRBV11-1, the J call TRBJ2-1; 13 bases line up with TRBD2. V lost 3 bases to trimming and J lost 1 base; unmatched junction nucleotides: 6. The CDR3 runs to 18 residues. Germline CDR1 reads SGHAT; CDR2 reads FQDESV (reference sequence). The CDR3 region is CASSFTSGGAWSYNEQFF. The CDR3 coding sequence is TGTGCCAGCAGCTTCACTAGCGGGGGGGCCTGGTCCTACAATGAGCAGTTCTTC.

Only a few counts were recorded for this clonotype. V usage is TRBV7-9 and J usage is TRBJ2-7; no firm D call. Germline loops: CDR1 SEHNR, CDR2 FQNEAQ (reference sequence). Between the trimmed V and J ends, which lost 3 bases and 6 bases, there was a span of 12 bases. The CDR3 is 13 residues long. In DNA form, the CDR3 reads TGTGCCAGCAGCTTTGGCGGCCCCGGCGAGCAGTACTTC. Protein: CASSFGGPGEQYF.

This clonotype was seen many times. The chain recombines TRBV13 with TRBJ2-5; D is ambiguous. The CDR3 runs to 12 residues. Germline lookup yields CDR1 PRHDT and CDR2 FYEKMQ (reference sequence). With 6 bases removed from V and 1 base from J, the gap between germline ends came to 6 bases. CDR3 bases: TGTGCCAGCAGGGGCCGCCAAGAGACCCAGTACTTC. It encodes CASRGRQETQYF.

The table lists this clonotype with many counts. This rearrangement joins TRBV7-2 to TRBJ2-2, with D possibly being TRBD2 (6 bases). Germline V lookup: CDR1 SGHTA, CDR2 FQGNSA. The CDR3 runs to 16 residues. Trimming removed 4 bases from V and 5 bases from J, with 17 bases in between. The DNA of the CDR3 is TGTGCCAGCAGCTCACGTGGGGGGAGTTCGACCGGGGAGCTGTTTTTT. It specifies CASSSRGGSSTGELFF.